The rows below give T cell receptor beta chains drawn from one sample of a study of PD-L1 blockade in urothelial cancer. Some clones are missing from TCRdb's copy, which holds only in-frame ones; the method was immunoSEQ multiplex PCR. Among around 130,000 clones, roughly 80% were seen once, and the ten largest hold 3.2%. The source material was PBMCs, sampled around atezolizumab (anti-PD-L1) treatment. These TCRs come from a man aged 45 to 65 with urothelial cancer. The CDR3 runs from the conserved cysteine through the conserved F or W. Each record gives: CDR3 DNA, CDR3 protein, D gene, V gene, J gene, clone size. A D gene is named only where the DNA matches it firmly. Clone size is given for some rows only: seen once, a few or many times, or a class if the clone is expanded.

CDR3 DNA: TGTGCCAGCAGCGAGCGACAGGGGAATGGCTACACCTTC; CDR3 protein: CASSERQGNGYTF; D gene: TRBD1; V gene: TRBV9; J gene: TRBJ1-2; clone size: -
CDR3 DNA: TGTGCCACCGGACAGGGGGCGTCGAGGGAGCAGTACTTC; CDR3 protein: CATGQGASREQYF; D gene: TRBD1; V gene: TRBV25-1; J gene: TRBJ2-7; clone size: -
CDR3 DNA: TGTGCCGGAGGACAGGCGGGCACAGATACGCAGTATTTT; CDR3 protein: CAGGQAGTDTQYF; D gene: TRBD1; V gene: TRBV7-9; J gene: TRBJ2-3; clone size: -
CDR3 DNA: TGTGCCAGTAGTGGACGACTAGCGGGGATCGACAATGAGCAGTTCTTC; CDR3 protein: CASSGRLAGIDNEQFF; D gene: TRBD2; V gene: TRBV19; J gene: TRBJ2-1; clone size: -
CDR3 DNA: TGTGCCAGCTCACCACCTGCAGGTGTCTCCTACAATGAGCAGTTCTTC; CDR3 protein: CASSPPAGVSYNEQFF; D gene: -; V gene: TRBV18; J gene: TRBJ2-1; clone size: -
CDR3 DNA: TGTGCCAGCAGCTTAATGGGGAGGGCAGATACGCAGTATTTT; CDR3 protein: CASSLMGRADTQYF; D gene: TRBD2; V gene: TRBV7-8; J gene: TRBJ2-3; clone size: -
CDR3 DNA: TGCGCCAGCAGTGAGTCGAACAGGGGGACCTACGAGCAGTACTTC; CDR3 protein: CASSESNRGTYEQYF; D gene: TRBD1; V gene: TRBV10-2; J gene: TRBJ2-7; clone size: -
CDR3 DNA: TGTGCCAGCAGACTCGCCTCCGAAGGGGGCCACTATGGCTACACCTTC; CDR3 protein: CASRLASEGGHYGYTF; D gene: TRBD1; V gene: TRBV11-2; J gene: TRBJ1-2; clone size: -
CDR3 DNA: TGCGCCAGCAGCCTGCGACAGGGGGACACCATATATTTT; CDR3 protein: CASSLRQGDTIYF; D gene: TRBD1; V gene: TRBV5-1; J gene: TRBJ1-3; clone size: many
CDR3 DNA: TGCAGCGTCCCAGACACAGAAAGCTCCTACAATGAGCAGTTCTTC; CDR3 protein: CSVPDTESSYNEQFF; D gene: -; V gene: TRBV29-1; J gene: TRBJ2-1; clone size: -
CDR3 DNA: TGTGCCAGCAGCACTCCGGGACAGGGGGCAGGGGGCTACACCTTC; CDR3 protein: CASSTPGQGAGGYTF; D gene: TRBD1; V gene: TRBV11-2; J gene: TRBJ1-2; clone size: -
CDR3 DNA: TGTGCCAGCAGCCAAGACAGACAGAACACTGAAGCTTTCTTT; CDR3 protein: CASSQDRQNTEAFF; D gene: -; V gene: TRBV4-2; J gene: TRBJ1-1; clone size: -
CDR3 DNA: TGTGCCAGCAGCACCAGACAGGCTAATGAGCAGTTCTTC; CDR3 protein: CASSTRQANEQFF; D gene: -; V gene: TRBV9; J gene: TRBJ2-1; clone size: -
CDR3 DNA: TGTGCCAGCAGTCGCTACCCGGATACGCAGTATTTT; CDR3 protein: CASSRYPDTQYF; D gene: -; V gene: TRBV2; J gene: TRBJ2-3; clone size: -
CDR3 DNA: TGCGCCAGCAGCCAAGATAGGACGGGGGGCGTCTATGGCTACACCTTC; CDR3 protein: CASSQDRTGGVYGYTF; D gene: -; V gene: TRBV4-1; J gene: TRBJ1-2; clone size: -
CDR3 DNA: TGTGCCAGCAGCGTATCCGGGACAGGGACCGGAAACACCATATATTTT; CDR3 protein: CASSVSGTGTGNTIYF; D gene: TRBD1; V gene: TRBV9; J gene: TRBJ1-3; clone size: few
CDR3 DNA: TGTGCCAGCAGTTTACCCGGACAGGGGAACACTGAAGCTTTCTTT; CDR3 protein: CASSLPGQGNTEAFF; D gene: TRBD1; V gene: TRBV28; J gene: TRBJ1-1; clone size: -
CDR3 DNA: TGTGCCAGCAGGTCCATGGGGGCGAACACTGAAGCTTTCTTT; CDR3 protein: CASRSMGANTEAFF; D gene: -; V gene: TRBV7-2; J gene: TRBJ1-1; clone size: -
CDR3 DNA: TGTGCCAGCAGCGGGAGGAATTCACCCCTCCACTTT; CDR3 protein: CASSGRNSPLHF; D gene: -; V gene: TRBV6-1; J gene: TRBJ1-6; clone size: -
CDR3 DNA: TGCAGCGTCGGGTGGGGCCGAAACTATGGCTACACCTTC; CDR3 protein: CSVGWGRNYGYTF; D gene: -; V gene: TRBV29-1; J gene: TRBJ1-2; clone size: -
CDR3 DNA: TGTGCCAGCAGCGGGCGGAGCCCCCACAATGAGCAGTTCTTC; CDR3 protein: CASSGRSPHNEQFF; D gene: -; V gene: TRBV9; J gene: TRBJ2-1; clone size: -
CDR3 DNA: TGTGCCAGCAGTTCGACTAAGAAACAGCAGTACTTC; CDR3 protein: CASSSTKKQQYF; D gene: -; V gene: TRBV28; J gene: TRBJ2-7; clone size: -
CDR3 DNA: TGTGCCAGCAGTCTTCAGGACAGGGGATATGGCTACACCTTC; CDR3 protein: CASSLQDRGYGYTF; D gene: TRBD1; V gene: TRBV6-5; J gene: TRBJ1-2; clone size: -
CDR3 DNA: TGTGCCAGCAGCGTAGGGGACAGGGGCTACGAGCAGTACTTC; CDR3 protein: CASSVGDRGYEQYF; D gene: TRBD1; V gene: TRBV9; J gene: TRBJ2-7; clone size: -
CDR3 DNA: TGTGCCTGGAGTGGGGTAGGGAGGGCCTACAATGAGCAGTTCTTC; CDR3 protein: CAWSGVGRAYNEQFF; D gene: TRBD2; V gene: TRBV30; J gene: TRBJ2-1; clone size: -
CDR3 DNA: TGTGCCAGCAGTGAACTAGGGACAGGGTTGTTTTTT; CDR3 protein: CASSELGTGLFF; D gene: TRBD1; V gene: TRBV6-1; J gene: TRBJ1-4; clone size: -
CDR3 DNA: TGCAGCGTGACAGGGGGGCACTATGGCTACACCTTC; CDR3 protein: CSVTGGHYGYTF; D gene: TRBD1; V gene: TRBV29-1; J gene: TRBJ1-2; clone size: -
CDR3 DNA: TGTGCCAGCAGGAGCCTAGCGGGAGGGGCAGATACGCAGTATTTT; CDR3 protein: CASRSLAGGADTQYF; D gene: TRBD2; V gene: TRBV6-5; J gene: TRBJ2-3; clone size: -
CDR3 DNA: TGTGCCAGCAGTTACGGGGACAGATCATCAGCTTCACCCCTCCACTTT; CDR3 protein: CASSYGDRSSASPLHF; D gene: TRBD1; V gene: TRBV6-5; J gene: TRBJ1-6; clone size: -
CDR3 DNA: TGTGCCAGCAGCTTGACGACAGTCGATGAGCAGTTCTTC; CDR3 protein: CASSLTTVDEQFF; D gene: -; V gene: TRBV5-4; J gene: TRBJ2-1; clone size: -
CDR3 DNA: TGTGCCAGTCAGGGAACCGGGGAGCTGTTTTTT; CDR3 protein: CASQGTGELFF; D gene: -; V gene: TRBV19; J gene: TRBJ2-2; clone size: -
CDR3 DNA: TGTGCCTGGAGTATCCAGGGCGGAACGTACGAGCAGTACTTC; CDR3 protein: CAWSIQGGTYEQYF; D gene: -; V gene: TRBV30; J gene: TRBJ2-7; clone size: -
CDR3 DNA: TGCGCCAGCAGCCAAGTGACTAGCGGGAAATTCGGTGAGCAGTTCTTC; CDR3 protein: CASSQVTSGKFGEQFF; D gene: TRBD2; V gene: TRBV4-1; J gene: TRBJ2-1; clone size: -
CDR3 DNA: TGTGCCAGCAGCTTAGTTGGAAGGGGGAACATTCAGTACTTC; CDR3 protein: CASSLVGRGNIQYF; D gene: -; V gene: TRBV7-9; J gene: TRBJ2-4; clone size: -
CDR3 DNA: TGTGCCTGGGCATCTCCAGGGGATTCACCCCTCCACTTT; CDR3 protein: CAWASPGDSPLHF; D gene: -; V gene: TRBV30; J gene: TRBJ1-6; clone size: -
CDR3 DNA: TGTGCCAGCAGCTTGGCCTATGGAGGCGGGACTGAAGCTTTCTTT; CDR3 protein: CASSLAYGGGTEAFF; D gene: -; V gene: TRBV5-8; J gene: TRBJ1-1; clone size: -
CDR3 DNA: TGTGCCAGCATTCCCCTAGCGGGCCACAATGAGCAGTTCTTC; CDR3 protein: CASIPLAGHNEQFF; D gene: TRBD2; V gene: TRBV2; J gene: TRBJ2-1; clone size: medium-sized
CDR3 DNA: TGTGCCAGCAGCCTACAACTAGCGGGGAGGGATACGCAGTATTTT; CDR3 protein: CASSLQLAGRDTQYF; D gene: TRBD2; V gene: TRBV7-3; J gene: TRBJ2-3; clone size: -
CDR3 DNA: TGTGCCAGCAGCTTAGCCCCCGGGACAGACTCTGGAAACACCATATATTTT; CDR3 protein: CASSLAPGTDSGNTIYF; D gene: TRBD1; V gene: TRBV7-9; J gene: TRBJ1-3; clone size: -
CDR3 DNA: TGTGCCAGCAGCCAACTGGGCGCAGGTTTGTACGAGCAGTACTTC; CDR3 protein: CASSQLGAGLYEQYF; D gene: -; V gene: TRBV11-2; J gene: TRBJ2-7; clone size: -
CDR3 DNA: TGTGCCATCAGTGAACAGGGCTTATCGGTATACACTGAAGCTTTCTTT; CDR3 protein: CAISEQGLSVYTEAFF; D gene: -; V gene: TRBV10-3; J gene: TRBJ1-1; clone size: -
CDR3 DNA: TGTGCCAGCAGTTTCAGGGAAGGGGGCACAGATACGCAGTATTTT; CDR3 protein: CASSFREGGTDTQYF; D gene: -; V gene: TRBV7-2; J gene: TRBJ2-3; clone size: -
CDR3 DNA: TGTGCCAGCAAGGGGGACATCAGCGCGGGTGGCTACACCTTC; CDR3 protein: CASKGDISAGGYTF; D gene: -; V gene: TRBV2; J gene: TRBJ1-2; clone size: once
CDR3 DNA: TGTGCCAGCAGTTTATGGCTTGCGGGGGGCACAGATACGCAGTATTTT; CDR3 protein: CASSLWLAGGTDTQYF; D gene: TRBD2; V gene: TRBV27; J gene: TRBJ2-3; clone size: -
CDR3 DNA: TGTGCCTGGAATCCCCGACACCAAACCTATAATTCACCCCTCCACTTT; CDR3 protein: CAWNPRHQTYNSPLHF; D gene: -; V gene: TRBV30; J gene: TRBJ1-6; clone size: -
CDR3 DNA: TGTGCCAGCAGCACCGGTAGGACAGCTTATGGCTACACCTTC; CDR3 protein: CASSTGRTAYGYTF; D gene: -; V gene: TRBV5-4; J gene: TRBJ1-2; clone size: -
CDR3 DNA: TGTGCCAGCAGTGAATTAGAGGCACCATACGAGCAGTACTTC; CDR3 protein: CASSELEAPYEQYF; D gene: -; V gene: TRBV6-1; J gene: TRBJ2-7; clone size: -
CDR3 DNA: TGTGCCAGCAGACTAGCGGGTTCCCAAGAGACCCAGTACTTC; CDR3 protein: CASRLAGSQETQYF; D gene: TRBD2; V gene: TRBV6-5; J gene: TRBJ2-5; clone size: -
CDR3 DNA: TGTGCCTGGAGTGAGGGGGCGCTCAATCAGCCCCAGCATTTT; CDR3 protein: CAWSEGALNQPQHF; D gene: TRBD1; V gene: TRBV30; J gene: TRBJ1-5; clone size: few
CDR3 DNA: TGTGCCAGCAGCCAATGGGCAGAGCAGTTCTTC; CDR3 protein: CASSQWAEQFF; D gene: -; V gene: TRBV14; J gene: TRBJ2-1; clone size: -
CDR3 DNA: TGTGCCAGTAGTATAGGGGCGGGAGGATACAACAATGAGCAGTTCTTC; CDR3 protein: CASSIGAGGYNNEQFF; D gene: TRBD2; V gene: TRBV19; J gene: TRBJ2-1; clone size: -